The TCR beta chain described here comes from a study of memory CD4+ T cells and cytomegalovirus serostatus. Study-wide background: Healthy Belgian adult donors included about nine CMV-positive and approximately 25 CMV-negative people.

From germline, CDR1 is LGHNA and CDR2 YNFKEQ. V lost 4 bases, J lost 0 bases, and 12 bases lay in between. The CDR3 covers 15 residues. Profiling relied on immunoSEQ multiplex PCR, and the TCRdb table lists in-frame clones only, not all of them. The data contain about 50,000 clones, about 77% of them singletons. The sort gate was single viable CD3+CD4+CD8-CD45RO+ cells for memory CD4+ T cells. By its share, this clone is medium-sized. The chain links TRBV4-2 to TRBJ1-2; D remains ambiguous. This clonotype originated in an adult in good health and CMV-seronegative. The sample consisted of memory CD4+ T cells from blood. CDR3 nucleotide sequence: TGTGCCAGCAGCCCTACCGGAGCAGCTAACTATGGCTACACCTTC. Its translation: CASSPTGAANYGYTF.